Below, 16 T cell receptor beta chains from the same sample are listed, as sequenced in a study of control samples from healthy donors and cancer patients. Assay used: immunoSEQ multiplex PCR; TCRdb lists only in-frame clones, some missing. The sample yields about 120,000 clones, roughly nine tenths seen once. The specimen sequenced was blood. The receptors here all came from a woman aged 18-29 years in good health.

The CDR3 loop reads CASSLVAGGPAGEQYF. CDR3 nucleotides: TGTGCCAGCAGCTTAGTAGCGGGAGGGCCCGCCGGCGAGCAGTACTTC. This rearrangement joins TRBV7-8 to TRBJ2-7, with TRBD2 matching over 11 bases. The V gene end was trimmed by 1 base and the J gene end by 6 bases; junction bases not matched to a gene: 8. CDR3 size: 16 residues. Germline-derived CDR1 and CDR2 are SGHVS and FQNEAQ.

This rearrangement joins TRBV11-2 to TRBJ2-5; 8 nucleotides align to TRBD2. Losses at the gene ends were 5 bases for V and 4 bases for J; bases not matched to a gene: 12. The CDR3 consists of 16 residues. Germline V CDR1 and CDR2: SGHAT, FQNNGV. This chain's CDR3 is CASSNSWQGLGETQYF. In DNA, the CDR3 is TGTGCCAGCAGCAACTCCTGGCAGGGACTAGGAGAGACCCAGTACTTC.

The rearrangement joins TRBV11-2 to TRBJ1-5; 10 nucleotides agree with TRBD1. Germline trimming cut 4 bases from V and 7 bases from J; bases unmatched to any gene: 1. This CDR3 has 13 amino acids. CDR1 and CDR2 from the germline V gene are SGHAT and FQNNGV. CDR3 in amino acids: CASSSDRGQPQHF. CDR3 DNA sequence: TGTGCCAGCAGCTCGGACAGGGGGCAGCCCCAGCATTTT.

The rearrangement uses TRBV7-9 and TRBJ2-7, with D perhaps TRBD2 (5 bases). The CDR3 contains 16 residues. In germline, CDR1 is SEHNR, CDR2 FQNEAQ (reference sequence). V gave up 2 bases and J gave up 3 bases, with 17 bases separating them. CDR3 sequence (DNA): TGTGCCAGCAGCTTACCTCTCCCCACGGGGTACTACGAGCAGTACTTC. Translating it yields CASSLPLPTGYYEQYF.

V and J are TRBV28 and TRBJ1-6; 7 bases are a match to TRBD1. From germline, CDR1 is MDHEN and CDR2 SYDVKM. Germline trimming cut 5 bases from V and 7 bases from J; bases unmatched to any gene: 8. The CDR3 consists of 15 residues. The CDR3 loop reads CASSPRDRKNSPLHF. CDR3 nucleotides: TGTGCCAGCAGTCCTCGGGACAGAAAAAATTCACCCCTCCACTTT.

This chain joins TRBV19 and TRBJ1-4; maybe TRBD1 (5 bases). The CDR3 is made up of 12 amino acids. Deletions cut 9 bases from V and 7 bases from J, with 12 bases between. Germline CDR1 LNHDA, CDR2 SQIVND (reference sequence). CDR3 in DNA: TGTGCCAGCACGCGGGGCTTTGAAAAACTGTTTTTT. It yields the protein CASTRGFEKLFF.

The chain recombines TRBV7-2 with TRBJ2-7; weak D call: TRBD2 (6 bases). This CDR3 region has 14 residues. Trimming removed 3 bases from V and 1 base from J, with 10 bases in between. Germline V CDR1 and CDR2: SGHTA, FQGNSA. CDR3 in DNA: TGTGCCAGCAGCTTCACCGGGACTTCCTACGAGCAGTACTTC. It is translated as CASSFTGTSYEQYF.

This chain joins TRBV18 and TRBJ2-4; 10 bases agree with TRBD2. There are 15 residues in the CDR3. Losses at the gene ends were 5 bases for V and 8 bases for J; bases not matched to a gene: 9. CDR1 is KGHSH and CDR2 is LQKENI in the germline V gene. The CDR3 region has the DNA TGTGCCAGCTCATATGGGGGACTAGCGAATGACATTCAGTACTTC. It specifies CASSYGGLANDIQYF.

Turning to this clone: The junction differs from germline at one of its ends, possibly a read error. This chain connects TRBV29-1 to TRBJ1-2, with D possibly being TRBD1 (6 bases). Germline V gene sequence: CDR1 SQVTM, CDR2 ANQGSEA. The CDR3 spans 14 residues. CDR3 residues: CSAEGRGPNYGYTF. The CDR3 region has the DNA TGCAGCGCTGAAGGCAGGGGCCCTAACTATGGCTACACCTTC.

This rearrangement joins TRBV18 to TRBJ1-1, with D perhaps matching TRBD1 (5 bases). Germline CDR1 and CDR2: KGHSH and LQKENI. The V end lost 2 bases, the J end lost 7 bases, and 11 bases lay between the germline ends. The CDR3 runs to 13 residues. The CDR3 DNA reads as TGTGCCAGCTCACCAGGTTTAAGGGGTGAAGCTTTCTTT. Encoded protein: CASSPGLRGEAFF.

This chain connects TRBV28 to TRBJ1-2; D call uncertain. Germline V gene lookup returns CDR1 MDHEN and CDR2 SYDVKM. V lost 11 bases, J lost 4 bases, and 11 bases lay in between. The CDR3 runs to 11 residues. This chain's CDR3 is CAAHGGYGYTF. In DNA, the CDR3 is TGTGCCGCTCACGGCGGCTATGGCTACACCTTC.

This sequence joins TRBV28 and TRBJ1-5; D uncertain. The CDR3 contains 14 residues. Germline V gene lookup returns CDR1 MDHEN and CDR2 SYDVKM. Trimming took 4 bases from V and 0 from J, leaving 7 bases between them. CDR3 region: CASSSEFSNQPQHF. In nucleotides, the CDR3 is TGTGCCAGCAGTTCAGAGTTTAGCAATCAGCCCCAGCATTTT.

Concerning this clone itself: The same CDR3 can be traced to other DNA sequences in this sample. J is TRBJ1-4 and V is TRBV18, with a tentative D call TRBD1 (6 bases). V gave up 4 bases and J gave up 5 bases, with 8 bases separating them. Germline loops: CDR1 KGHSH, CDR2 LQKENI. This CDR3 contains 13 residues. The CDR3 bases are TGTGCCAGCTCACTGGACAGCAATGAAAAACTGTTTTTT. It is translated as CASSLDSNEKLFF.

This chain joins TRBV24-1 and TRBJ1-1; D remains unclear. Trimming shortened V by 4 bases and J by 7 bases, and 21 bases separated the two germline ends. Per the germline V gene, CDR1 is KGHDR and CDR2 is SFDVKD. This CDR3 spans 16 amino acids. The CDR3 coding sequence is TGTGCCACCAGTGAGGGGAAGGGCGCGGGTGTTGGTGAAGCTTTCTTT. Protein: CATSEGKGAGVGEAFF.

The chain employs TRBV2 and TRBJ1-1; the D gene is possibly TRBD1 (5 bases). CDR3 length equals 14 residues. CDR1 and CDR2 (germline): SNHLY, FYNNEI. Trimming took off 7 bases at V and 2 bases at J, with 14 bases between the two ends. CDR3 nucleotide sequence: TGTGCCAGCATTTTCCGGGGGGGAAACACTGAAGCTTTCTTT. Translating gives CASIFRGGNTEAFF. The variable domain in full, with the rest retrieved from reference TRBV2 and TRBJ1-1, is EPEVTQTPSHQVTQMGQEVILRCVPISNHLYFYWYRQILGQKVEFLVSFYNNEISEKSEIFDDQFSVERPDGSNFTLKIRSTKLEDSAMYFCASIFRGGNTEAFFGQGTRLTVV.

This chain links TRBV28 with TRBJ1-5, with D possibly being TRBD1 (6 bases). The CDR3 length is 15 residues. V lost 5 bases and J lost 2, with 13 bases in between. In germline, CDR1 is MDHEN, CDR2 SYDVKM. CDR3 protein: CASSLGGGGNQPQHF. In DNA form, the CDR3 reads TGTGCCAGCAGTCTCGGGGGGGGCGGCAATCAGCCCCAGCATTTT. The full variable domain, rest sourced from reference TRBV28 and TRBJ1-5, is DVKVTQSSRYLVKRTGEKVFLECVQDMDHENMFWYRQDPGLGLRLIYFSYDVKMKEKGDIPEGYSVSREKKERFSLILESASTNQTSMYLCASSLGGGGNQPQHFGDGTRLSIL.